The present T cell receptor beta chain was sequenced within a study of T-cell memory formation after mild COVID-19. Across the study: TCR clusters mostly belonged to single donors. Overall study results and limits: Later expanders leaned toward CD4+, whereas clones contracting from day 15 to 85 were balanced CD4/CD8.

In the case of this clonotype: Its antigen is unidentified.

cDNA libraries for TCR alpha and TCR beta, carrying sample barcodes and UMIs, came from 5'RACE with constant-segment primers. TCRdb reprocessed the 5' RACE reads with MiXCR, giving one entry per CDR3 protein. The table records over 150,000 distinct CDR3 sequences, over 20% of them present only once. Looked up from germline, CDR1 is LGHNA and CDR2 is YNFKEQ. The CDR3 is 15 residues long. The trim removed 0 bases at V and 8 bases at J, leaving 8 bases unmatched. The clonotype comes from an adult woman who had mild COVID-19 (a few samples of this study predate the infection). Cell type and time point are not known. Sequencing was performed on PBMCs or a T cell subset sorted from them (not recorded which). V gene TRBV4-2 combines with J gene TRBJ1-2; 8 nucleotides line up with TRBD1. The CDR3 region is CASSQESAGGGGYTF. The CDR3 bases are TGTGCCAGCAGCCAAGAGTCCGCAGGGGGCGGCGGCTACACCTTC.